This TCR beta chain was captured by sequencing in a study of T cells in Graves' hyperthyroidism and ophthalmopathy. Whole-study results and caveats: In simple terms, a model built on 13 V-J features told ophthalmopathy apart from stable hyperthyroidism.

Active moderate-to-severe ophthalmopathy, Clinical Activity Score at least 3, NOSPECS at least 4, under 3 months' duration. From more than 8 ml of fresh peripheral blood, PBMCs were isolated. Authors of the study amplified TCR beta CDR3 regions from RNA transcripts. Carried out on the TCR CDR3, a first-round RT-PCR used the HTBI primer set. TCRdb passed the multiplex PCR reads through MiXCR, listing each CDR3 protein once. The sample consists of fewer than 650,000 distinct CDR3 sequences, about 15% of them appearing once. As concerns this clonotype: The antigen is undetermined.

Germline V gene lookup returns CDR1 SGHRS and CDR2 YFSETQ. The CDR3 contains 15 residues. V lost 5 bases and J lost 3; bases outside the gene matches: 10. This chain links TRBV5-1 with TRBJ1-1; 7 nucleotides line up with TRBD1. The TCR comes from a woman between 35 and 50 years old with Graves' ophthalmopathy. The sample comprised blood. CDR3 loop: CASRKGQTMDTEAFF. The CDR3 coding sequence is TGCGCCAGCAGAAAGGGACAGACCATGGACACTGAAGCTTTCTTT.